This is a list of T cell receptor beta chains from one sample in a study of CD8+ T cells in alopecia areata. Sequencing used immunoSEQ multiplex PCR; TCRdb keeps in-frame clones, though not all of them. The repertoire includes 98,000 or so clones, under 65% of them detected once, and 20% to 25% sits in the top ten. The sequencing sample was made of NKG2D-low CD8+ T cells sorted from blood. The receptors originated from a human donor with alopecia areata. Each CDR3 is given with its conserved first and last residue. Fields, in order: CDR3 protein, CDR3 DNA, CDR3 length, D gene, V gene, J gene, clone size. D genes are given only for firm matches. Size is stated for part of the rows, as once, few or many counts, or as a class when the clone is expanded.

CDR3: CASSQEELTIAVGYEQYF
DNA: TGCGCCAGCAGCCAAGAAGAACTTACTATTGCGGTTGGTTACGAGCAGTACTTC
length: 18
D: -
V: TRBV4-1
J: TRBJ2-7
size: -

CDR3: CASISSGSAYNEQFF
DNA: TGTGCCAGCATCTCGAGCGGGAGTGCCTACAATGAGCAGTTCTTC
length: 15
D: TRBD2
V: TRBV28
J: TRBJ2-1
size: -

CDR3: CASASVEAYEQYF
DNA: TGTGCCAGCGCTAGCGTGGAGGCCTACGAGCAGTACTTC
length: 13
D: -
V: TRBV28
J: TRBJ2-7
size: once

CDR3: CASSYYTDTQYF
DNA: TGTGCCAGCAGCTACTACACAGATACGCAGTATTTT
length: 12
D: -
V: TRBV7-9
J: TRBJ2-3
size: -

CDR3: CASTGTGNEKLFF
DNA: TGCGCCAGCACCGGGACAGGGAATGAAAAACTGTTTTTT
length: 13
D: TRBD1
V: TRBV4-1
J: TRBJ1-4
size: -

CDR3: CASSERASGRTETQYF
DNA: TGCGCCAGCAGTGAGCGGGCTAGCGGGAGGACGGAGACCCAGTACTTC
length: 16
D: TRBD2
V: TRBV10-2
J: TRBJ2-5
size: -

CDR3: CASTQGLPTDTQYF
DNA: TGTGCCAGCACCCAGGGGCTGCCCACAGATACGCAGTATTTT
length: 14
D: -
V: TRBV27
J: TRBJ2-3
size: once

CDR3: CASSPSGRADEQFF
DNA: TGTGCCAGCAGCCCGTCCGGGAGGGCCGATGAGCAGTTCTTC
length: 14
D: TRBD2
V: TRBV9
J: TRBJ2-1
size: -

CDR3: CASASGGKGYTF
DNA: TGTGCCAGCGCTTCAGGGGGAAAAGGCTACACCTTC
length: 12
D: TRBD1
V: TRBV27
J: TRBJ1-2
size: -

CDR3: CASSQTTGNIQYF
DNA: TGTGCCAGCAGCCAGACGACAGGAAACATTCAGTACTTC
length: 13
D: -
V: TRBV4-2
J: TRBJ2-4
size: -

CDR3: CASSLEAYNEQFF
DNA: TGCGCCAGCAGCTTGGAAGCATACAATGAGCAGTTCTTC
length: 13
D: -
V: TRBV5-1
J: TRBJ2-1
size: few

CDR3: CASSVGGSTYNEQFF
DNA: TGTGCCAGCAGCGTAGGTGGGAGTACCTACAATGAGCAGTTCTTC
length: 15
D: -
V: TRBV9
J: TRBJ2-1
size: -

CDR3: CAIRPGLAEETQYF
DNA: TGTGCCATCAGGCCGGGACTAGCGGAAGAGACCCAGTACTTC
length: 14
D: TRBD2
V: TRBV10-3
J: TRBJ2-5
size: once

CDR3: CASSLSPSSGRNQPQHF
DNA: TGTGCCAGCAGTTTATCCCCGAGTTCGGGCCGGAATCAGCCCCAGCATTTT
length: 17
D: -
V: TRBV27
J: TRBJ1-5
size: -

CDR3: CASSVSGTRNEQFF
DNA: TGTGCCAGCAGCGTTAGCGGGACCCGCAATGAGCAGTTCTTC
length: 14
D: TRBD2
V: TRBV9
J: TRBJ2-1
size: once

CDR3: CATHLVSGNTIYF
DNA: TGTGCCACCCATTTGGTCTCTGGAAACACCATATATTTT
length: 13
D: -
V: TRBV7-9
J: TRBJ1-3
size: few

CDR3: CASSLGLAGAYNEQFF
DNA: TGTGCCAGCAGCTTAGGGCTAGCGGGGGCCTACAATGAGCAGTTCTTC
length: 16
D: TRBD2
V: TRBV13
J: TRBJ2-1
size: -

CDR3: CASSSPSGDEQFF
DNA: TGTGCCAGCAGCTCACCCTCAGGTGACGAGCAGTTCTTC
length: 13
D: -
V: TRBV7-9
J: TRBJ2-1
size: few

CDR3: CASSERPSGSWRDTQYF
DNA: TGCGCCAGCAGTGAGCGCCCTAGCGGGTCTTGGAGGGATACGCAGTATTTT
length: 17
D: TRBD2
V: TRBV10-2
J: TRBJ2-3
size: -

CDR3: CASSETGRSGYEQYF
DNA: TGTGCCAGCAGTGAAACAGGGAGGTCCGGGTACGAGCAGTACTTC
length: 15
D: -
V: TRBV6-1
J: TRBJ2-7
size: -

CDR3: CASSLVGGGVSNQPQHF
DNA: TGTGCCAGCAGTTTAGTGGGTGGCGGGGTTAGCAATCAGCCCCAGCATTTT
length: 17
D: -
V: TRBV27
J: TRBJ1-5
size: few

CDR3: CASSSLTVNTEAFF
DNA: TGTGCCAGCAGCTCCCTTACAGTGAACACTGAAGCTTTCTTT
length: 14
D: -
V: TRBV5-4
J: TRBJ1-1
size: few

CDR3: CASSSVGAGGPTDTQYF
DNA: TGTGCCAGCAGTTCCGTCGGGGCGGGAGGGCCTACAGATACGCAGTATTTT
length: 17
D: TRBD2
V: TRBV27
J: TRBJ2-3
size: -

CDR3: CASAQTGPYEQYF
DNA: TGTGCCAGCGCCCAGACAGGCCCCTACGAGCAGTACTTC
length: 13
D: -
V: TRBV27
J: TRBJ2-7
size: -

CDR3: CSAPGQGTPEAFF
DNA: TGCAGCGCTCCGGGACAGGGGACCCCTGAAGCTTTCTTT
length: 13
D: TRBD1
V: TRBV29-1
J: TRBJ1-1
size: -

CDR3: CSVQLANEQYF
DNA: TGCAGCGTTCAACTAGCTAACGAGCAGTACTTC
length: 11
D: -
V: TRBV29-1
J: TRBJ2-7
size: few

CDR3: CASSLGGRTAQYF
DNA: TGCGCCAGCAGCTTGGGGGGAAGGACAGCCCAGTACTTC
length: 13
D: -
V: TRBV5-1
J: TRBJ2-4
size: -

CDR3: CASDMPTHQETQYF
DNA: TGTGCCAGCGATATGCCTACACACCAAGAGACCCAGTACTTC
length: 14
D: -
V: TRBV7-9
J: TRBJ2-5
size: -

CDR3: CASFTGYLRGYTF
DNA: TGTGCCAGTTTTACAGGTTACCTCCGCGGCTACACCTTC
length: 13
D: -
V: TRBV19
J: TRBJ1-2
size: -

CDR3: CSVEWRPGAEQYF
DNA: TGCAGCGTTGAATGGCGACCTGGGGCCGAGCAGTACTTC
length: 13
D: -
V: TRBV29-1
J: TRBJ2-7
size: -

CDR3: CASSQGLDSYEQYF
DNA: TGTGCCAGCAGCCAAGGACTCGACAGTTACGAGCAGTACTTC
length: 14
D: -
V: TRBV4-2
J: TRBJ2-7
size: -

CDR3: CASGHRNEQFF
DNA: TGTGCCAGCGGCCATCGCAATGAGCAGTTCTTC
length: 11
D: -
V: TRBV27
J: TRBJ2-1
size: -

CDR3: CASSLSHWQPQHF
DNA: TGTGCCAGCAGCTTATCTCATTGGCAGCCCCAGCATTTT
length: 13
D: -
V: TRBV7-6
J: TRBJ1-5
size: -

CDR3: CASNKREGSDTQYF
DNA: TGTGCCAGCAACAAGCGGGAAGGCTCAGATACGCAGTATTTT
length: 14
D: TRBD2
V: TRBV27
J: TRBJ2-3
size: -

CDR3: CASSHRQGPYEQYF
DNA: TGCGCCAGCAGCCACCGACAGGGGCCCTACGAGCAGTACTTC
length: 14
D: TRBD1
V: TRBV4-1
J: TRBJ2-7
size: few

CDR3: CASSFGTGKNIQYF
DNA: TGTGCCAGCAGCTTCGGGACAGGGAAAAACATTCAGTACTTC
length: 14
D: TRBD1
V: TRBV5-6
J: TRBJ2-4
size: -

CDR3: CASSPRPEAHFEQYF
DNA: TGTGCCAGTAGCCCGAGACCCGAGGCACATTTCGAGCAGTACTTC
length: 15
D: -
V: TRBV19
J: TRBJ2-7
size: -

CDR3: CASKKKDTQYF
DNA: TGTGCCAGCAAAAAAAAAGATACGCAGTATTTT
length: 11
D: -
V: TRBV27
J: TRBJ2-3
size: -

CDR3: CASSRPRGQGRETQYF
DNA: TGTGCCAGCAGTCGCCCTCGGGGACAGGGACGAGAGACCCAGTACTTC
length: 16
D: TRBD1
V: TRBV13
J: TRBJ2-5
size: -

CDR3: CASSQGGSQFF
DNA: TGTGCCAGCAGCCAAGGGGGGTCCCAGTTCTTC
length: 11
D: -
V: TRBV14
J: TRBJ2-1
size: -